A single T cell receptor beta chain is shown here with its context. The table came from immunoSEQ multiplex PCR; TCRdb's copy has only in-frame clones and leaves some out. The sample yields about 100,000 clones, about 92% seen once. The CDR3 is 17 amino acids. The germline V gene encodes CDR1 SGHTA and CDR2 FQGNSA. V gave up 1 base and J gave up 0 bases, with 13 bases separating them. This sample is drawn from a study of T cell changes during pregnancy in multiple sclerosis. The sample here was peripheral blood, taken after pregnancy. This TCR was sampled from a female donor with multiple sclerosis, enrolled in a pregnancy study. The chain couples TRBV7-2 to TRBJ1-5; D possibly corresponds to TRBD1 (5 bases). The CDR3 DNA sequence: TGTGCCAGCAGCTTAGAGGCAGGGTTGTATAGCAATCAGCCCCAGCATTTT. Its protein product is CASSLEAGLYSNQPQHF.